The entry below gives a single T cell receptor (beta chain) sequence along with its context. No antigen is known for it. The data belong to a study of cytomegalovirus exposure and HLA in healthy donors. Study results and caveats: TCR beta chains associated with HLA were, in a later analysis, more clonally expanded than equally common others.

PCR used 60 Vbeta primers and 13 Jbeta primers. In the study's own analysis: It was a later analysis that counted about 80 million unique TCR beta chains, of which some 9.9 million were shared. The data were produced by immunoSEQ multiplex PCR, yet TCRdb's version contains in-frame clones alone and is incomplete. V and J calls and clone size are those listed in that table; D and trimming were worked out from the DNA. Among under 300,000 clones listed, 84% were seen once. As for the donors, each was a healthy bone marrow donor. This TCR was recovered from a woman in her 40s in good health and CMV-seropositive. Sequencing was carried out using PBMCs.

CDR3 residues: CATSRALGQGNSPLHF. The CDR3 coding sequence is TGTGCCACCAGCAGGGCCTTAGGACAGGGAAATTCACCCCTCCACTTT. The V and J genes are TRBV15 and TRBJ1-6; TRBD1 matches at 8 bases. The germline gives CDR1 LNHNV, CDR2 YYDKDF (reference sequence). CDR3 length: 16 residues. V trimming: 3 bases; J trimming: 7 bases; junction bases outside the gene matches: 8.